This TCR beta chain derives from a study of blood T cell repertoires in COVID-19. This clone showed up just once. The CDR3 runs to 17 residues. Germline CDR1 LGHNA, CDR2 YSLEER. Trimming removed 0 bases from V and 1 base from J, with 15 bases in between. How the authors handled the data: Cell counts per sample came from amplifying reference gene primers. Sequencing was performed with immunoSEQ multiplex PCR; in TCRdb, only in-frame clones are kept and a portion is missing. V and J calls and clone size follow that table, whereas D and trimming were derived from the DNA. The profile shows approximately 120,000 clones, approximately 91% of them singletons.

The genes are TRBV4-3 and TRBJ1-2; D remains unclear. The origin of this receptor is a woman aged 80 or older with acute or convalescent COVID-19. The sequenced sample consisted of peripheral blood. The CDR3 sequence is CASSQEGGFWGNYGYTF. The CDR3 DNA is TGCGCCAGCAGCCAAGAAGGAGGGTTTTGGGGTAACTATGGCTACACCTTC.